Below are 17 T cell receptor beta chains sequenced from a single sample in a study of T cells in Graves' hyperthyroidism and ophthalmopathy. Amplified TCR beta CDR3 regions derived from RNA transcripts. With the HTBI primer set, the TCR CDR3 went through a first round of RT-PCR. One entry per CDR3 protein, called by TCRdb with MiXCR from the multiplex PCR reads. The table includes over 550,000 distinct CDR3 sequences, roughly 17% detected once. Sample: blood. These receptor sequences come from a woman aged 18-29 years with Graves' hyperthyroidism.

This clonotype was detected only a few times. The rearrangement joins TRBV20-1 to TRBJ2-7, with TRBD1 identical over 9 bases. CDR1 is DFQATT and CDR2 is SNEGSKA in the germline V gene (reference sequence). Trimming took 5 bases from V and 1 from J; bases not matched to a gene: 9. This CDR3 spans 15 amino acids. Written as DNA, the CDR3 is TGCAGTGCTTTCTTGTGGGACAGGGATTCCTACGAGCAGTACTTC. Protein sequence: CSAFLWDRDSYEQYF.

V usage is TRBV20-1 and J usage is TRBJ2-5; perhaps D is TRBD1 or TRBD2 (6 bases each). The CDR3 extends over 16 amino acids. Germline values: CDR1 DFQATT, CDR2 SNEGSKA (reference sequence). Trimming removed 6 bases at V and 4 bases at J, with 24 bases between. The CDR3 nucleotides are TGCAGTGCCCAAGACGTCGGGGGCCAGGTCGGAGAGACCCAGTACTTC. Its protein is CSAQDVGGQVGETQYF.

This clonotype was seen many times. The rearrangement links TRBV28 to TRBJ2-3, with 11 bases identical to TRBD2. CDR1 and CDR2 (germline): MDHEN, SYDVKM. This CDR3 has 17 amino acids. V dropped 4 bases and J dropped 3; count of bases not matched to a gene: 9. The CDR3 loop reads CASSSPSGLAGTDTQYF. CDR3 sequence (DNA): TGTGCCAGCAGTTCCCCTTCCGGACTAGCGGGTACAGATACGCAGTATTTT.

The chain combines TRBV20-1 with TRBJ1-4, with no clear D. The CDR3 is 13 amino acids. From germline, CDR1 is DFQATT and CDR2 SNEGSKA (reference sequence). V lost 6 bases, J lost 8 bases, and 16 bases lay in between. The CDR3 DNA reads as TGCAGTGCCCCCGACGGGTTGGGGGAAAAACTGTTTTTT. It is translated as CSAPDGLGEKLFF.

In its sample, this clonotype was seen a few times. This sequence joins TRBV6-1 and TRBJ1-3; no reliable D call. The V and J ends lost 7 bases and 0 bases respectively, with 22 bases between them. Germline CDR1 is MNHNS and CDR2 is SASEGT. CDR3 size: 18 residues. The CDR3 here is CASTTGRVKWGSGNTIYF. CDR3 in DNA: TGTGCCAGCACCACGGGGAGAGTCAAGTGGGGCTCTGGAAACACCATATATTTT.

J is TRBJ2-2 and V is TRBV20-1; unclear D gene. The length of the CDR3 is 15 residues. The V end was cut by 3 bases, the J end by 0 bases, with 11 bases between. Per germline, CDR1 DFQATT and CDR2 SNEGSKA (reference sequence). CDR3 sequence reads: CSASLTGPNTGELFF. For the CDR3, the DNA is TGCAGTGCTAGCCTAACGGGTCCGAACACCGGGGAGCTGTTTTTT.

At least ten counts were recorded for this clonotype. As DNA, the CDR3 is TGTGCCAGCAGCCCTGACTGGGGACTAGCCTCAAAGACCCAGTACTTC. This codes for CASSPDWGLASKTQYF. V usage is TRBV7-2 and J usage is TRBJ2-5, with 9 bases matching TRBD2. J gave up 6 bases and V 5 bases, and 13 bases lay outside the gene matches. Germline V lookup: CDR1 SGHTA, CDR2 FQGNSA. The length of the CDR3 is 16 residues.

This clonotype was picked up many times. This chain uses TRBV5-1 with TRBJ2-7; D may correspond to TRBD1 or TRBD2 (5 bases each). V lost 4 bases and J lost 4, with 18 bases in between. Looked up from germline, CDR1 is SGHRS and CDR2 is YFSETQ. CDR3 length: 15 amino acids. The CDR3 loop is CASSPYFGGGYEQYF. The CDR3 DNA follows: TGCGCCAGCAGCCCCTACTTCGGTGGGGGATACGAGCAGTACTTC.

Many counts were recorded for this clonotype. The genes are TRBV7-9 and TRBJ2-3; 11 bases line up with TRBD1. The CDR3 runs 15 residues. With 5 bases clipped from V and 4 bases from J, the junction kept 5 bases outside the gene matches. Germline values: CDR1 SEHNR, CDR2 FQNEAQ (reference sequence). CDR3 coding DNA: TGTGCCAGCAGCACCGGACAGGGGGCTTCAGATACGCAGTATTTT. Its protein is CASSTGQGASDTQYF.

This clonotype was seen repeatedly, ten times or more. V usage is TRBV12-3 or TRBV12-4 and J usage is TRBJ2-5; 7 bases match TRBD2. The CDR3 is 16 amino acids. J gave up 4 bases and V 5 bases, and 13 bases lay outside the gene matches. CDR3 coding DNA: TGTGCCAGCAGTCCCTACCCCCGGGGGGAGGGAGAGACCCAGTACTTC. This translates into CASSPYPRGEGETQYF.

This clonotype has at least ten counts. The chain joins TRBV12-3 or TRBV12-4 to TRBJ2-1, with TRBD1 matching 10 bases. The CDR3 is 14 amino acids. Trimming at V came to 6 bases and at J to 9 bases, leaving 8 bases not matched to a gene. This CDR3 reads CASSTGTGVGEQFF. The DNA of the CDR3 is TGTGCCAGCAGCACCGGGACAGGGGTCGGTGAGCAGTTCTTC.

This clonotype has just one count. The rearrangement links TRBV18 to TRBJ1-1; 8 bases are a match to TRBD1. After removal of 0 bases from V and 7 bases from J, the junction contained 10 bases not matched to a gene. The germline CDR1 and CDR2 sequences are KGHSH and LQKENI. The CDR3 runs to 16 residues. CDR3 residues: CASSPPGTGGVGEAFF. The CDR3, as DNA: TGTGCCAGCTCACCACCGGGGACAGGCGGGGTGGGTGAAGCTTTCTTT.

This clonotype was seen many times. This chain links TRBV5-4 with TRBJ2-1, with 13 bases matching TRBD2. CDR1 SGHNT and CDR2 YYREEE come from the germline V gene (reference sequence). This CDR3 is 19 amino acids long. V dropped 4 bases and J dropped 0; count of bases not matched to a gene: 10. The CDR3 nucleotides are TGTGCCAGCAGCGCACCCGGGACTAGCGGGGTGAGCTCCTACAATGAGCAGTTCTTC. Residues: CASSAPGTSGVSSYNEQFF. The complete variable domain, with remaining parts taken from reference TRBV5-4 and TRBJ2-1, reads ETGVTQSPTHLIKTRGQQVTLRCSSQSGHNTVSWYQQALGQGPQFIFQYYREEENGRGNFPPRFSGLQFPNYSSELNVNALELDDSALYLCASSAPGTSGVSSYNEQFFGPGTRLTVL.

The sample holds a few counts of this clonotype. V usage is TRBV5-1 and J usage is TRBJ2-1, with a tentative D call TRBD2 (5 bases). This CDR3 has 14 residues. Trimming removed 3 bases at V and 9 bases at J, with 16 bases between. Germline V CDR1 and CDR2: SGHRS, YFSETQ. For the CDR3, the DNA is TGCGCCAGCAGCTCCCCGGGGTCCGAGAGTGAGCAGTTCTTC. Its translation is CASSSPGSESEQFF.

This clonotype was seen only a few times. The CDR3 loop is CASMRVLPSYEQYF. CDR3 DNA sequence: TGTGCCAGCATGAGGGTCTTACCCTCCTACGAGCAGTACTTC. This chain links TRBV28 with TRBJ2-7; a possible D gene is TRBD2 (5 bases). The CDR3 consists of 14 residues. Germline loops: CDR1 MDHEN, CDR2 SYDVKM. Trimming shortened V by 7 bases and J by 0 bases, and 13 bases separated the two germline ends.

The chain uses TRBV20-1 and TRBJ1-6; a weak D match, TRBD1 (5 bases). CDR1 is DFQATT and CDR2 is SNEGSKA in the germline V gene (reference sequence). V was shortened by 3 bases and J by 4 bases, with 13 bases between the two germline ends. The CDR3 is 15 amino acids. The CDR3 nucleotides are TGCAGTGCTAGGGGGCAGTCTATTTATAATTCACCCCTCCACTTT. Translated, it gives CSARGQSIYNSPLHF.

This chain links TRBV5-6 with TRBJ1-1; tentatively, D is TRBD1 (6 bases). Trimming removed 3 bases from V and 3 bases from J, with 15 bases in between. The germline V gene has CDR1 SGHDT and CDR2 YYEEEE. This CDR3 is built from 15 residues. CDR3 sequence reads: CASSWGGLAYTEAFF. The CDR3 bases are TGTGCCAGCAGCTGGGGGGGGCTCGCGTACACTGAAGCTTTCTTT.